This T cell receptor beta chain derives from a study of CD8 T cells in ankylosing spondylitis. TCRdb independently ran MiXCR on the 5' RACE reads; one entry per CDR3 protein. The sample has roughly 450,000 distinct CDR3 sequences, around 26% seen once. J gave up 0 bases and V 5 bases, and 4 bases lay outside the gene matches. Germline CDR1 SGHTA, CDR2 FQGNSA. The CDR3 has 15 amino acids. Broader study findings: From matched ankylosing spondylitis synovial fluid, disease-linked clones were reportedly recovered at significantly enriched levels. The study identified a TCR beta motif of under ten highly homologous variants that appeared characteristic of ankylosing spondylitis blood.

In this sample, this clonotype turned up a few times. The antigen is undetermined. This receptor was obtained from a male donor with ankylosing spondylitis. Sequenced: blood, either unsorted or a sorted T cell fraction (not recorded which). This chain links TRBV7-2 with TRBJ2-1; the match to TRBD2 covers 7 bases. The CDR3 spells CASSRLALSYNEQFF. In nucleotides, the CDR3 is TGTGCCAGCAGCCGACTAGCTCTCTCCTACAATGAGCAGTTCTTC.